The T cell receptor beta chain described here comes from a study of blood T cell repertoires in COVID-19. Study-wide background: COVID-19 samples from acute and convalescent phases originated in the United States, Italy and Spain.

V was clipped by 4 bases and J by 5 bases, with 17 bases between them. Germline V gene lookup returns CDR1 SGHAT and CDR2 FQNNGV. The CDR3 sequence is 15 residues long. Assay: immunoSEQ multiplex PCR; the TCRdb copy retains only in-frame clones and omits some. The data contain fewer than 200,000 clones, 81% of them singletons. The chain employs TRBV11-2 and TRBJ1-1, with D tentatively TRBD1 (6 bases). The source material was peripheral blood. This TCR was sampled from an elderly woman with COVID-19, enrolled during active disease. The CDR3 protein is CASSSGVRGKTEAFF. Here the CDR3 DNA reads TGTGCCAGCAGCTCTGGGGTCAGGGGAAAAACTGAAGCTTTCTTT.